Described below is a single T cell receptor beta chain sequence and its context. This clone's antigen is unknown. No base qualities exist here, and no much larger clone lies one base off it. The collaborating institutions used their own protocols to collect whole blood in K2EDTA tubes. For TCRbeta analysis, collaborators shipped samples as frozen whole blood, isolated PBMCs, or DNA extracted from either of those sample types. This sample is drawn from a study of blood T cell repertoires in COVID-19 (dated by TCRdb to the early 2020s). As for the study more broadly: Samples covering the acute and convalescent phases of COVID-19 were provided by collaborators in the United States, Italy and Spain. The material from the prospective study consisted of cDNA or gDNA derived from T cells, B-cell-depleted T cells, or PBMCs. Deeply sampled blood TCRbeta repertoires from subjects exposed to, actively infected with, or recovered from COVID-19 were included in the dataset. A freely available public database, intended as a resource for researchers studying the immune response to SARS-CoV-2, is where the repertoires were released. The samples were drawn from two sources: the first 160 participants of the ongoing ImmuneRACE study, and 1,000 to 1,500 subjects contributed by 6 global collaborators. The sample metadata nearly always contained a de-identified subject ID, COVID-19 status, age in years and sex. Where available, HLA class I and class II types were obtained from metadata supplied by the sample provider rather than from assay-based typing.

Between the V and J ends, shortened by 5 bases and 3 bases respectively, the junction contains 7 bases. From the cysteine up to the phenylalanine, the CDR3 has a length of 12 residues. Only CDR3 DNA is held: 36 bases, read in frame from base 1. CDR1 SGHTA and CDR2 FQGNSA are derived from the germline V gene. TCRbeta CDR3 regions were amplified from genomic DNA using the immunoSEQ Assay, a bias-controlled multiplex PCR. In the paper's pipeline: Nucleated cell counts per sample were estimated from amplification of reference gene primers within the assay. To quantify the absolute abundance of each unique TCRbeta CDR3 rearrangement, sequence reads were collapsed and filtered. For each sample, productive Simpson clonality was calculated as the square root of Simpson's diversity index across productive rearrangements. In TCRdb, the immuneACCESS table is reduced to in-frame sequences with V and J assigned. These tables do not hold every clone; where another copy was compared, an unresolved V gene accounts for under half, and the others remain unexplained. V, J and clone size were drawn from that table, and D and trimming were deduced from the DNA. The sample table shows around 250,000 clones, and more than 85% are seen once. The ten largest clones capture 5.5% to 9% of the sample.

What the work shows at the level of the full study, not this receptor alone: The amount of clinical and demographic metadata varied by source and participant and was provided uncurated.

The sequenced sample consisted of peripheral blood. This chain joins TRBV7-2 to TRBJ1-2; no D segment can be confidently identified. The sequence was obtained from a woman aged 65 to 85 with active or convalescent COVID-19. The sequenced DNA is TGTGCCAGCAGCCCGCAGGACTATGGCTACACCTTC. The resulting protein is CASSPQDYGYTF.